The next 15 T cell receptor beta chains were all read from a single sample in a study of cytomegalovirus exposure and HLA in healthy donors. This PCR relied on a set of 60 Vbeta primers and 13 Jbeta primers. Repertoires were generated with immunoSEQ multiplex PCR, while TCRdb's copy carries only in-frame clones and drops some. The sample has about 160,000 clones; about 82% are singletons. Sequences were obtained from PBMCs. The receptors originated from a woman aged 30 to 39 in good health and CMV-seropositive.

This chain links TRBV7-2 with TRBJ2-5; 7 bases match TRBD2. CDR3 length: 14 amino acids. After removal of 1 base from V and 7 bases from J, the junction contained 6 bases not matched to a gene. Looked up from germline, CDR1 is SGHTA and CDR2 is FQGNSA. CDR3 residues: CASSLVLAWGTQYF. DNA of the CDR3: TGTGCCAGCAGCTTAGTACTAGCGTGGGGGACCCAGTACTTC. Combining the CDR3 with reference TRBV7-2 and TRBJ2-5 gives the whole variable domain GAGVSQSPSNKVTEKGKDVELRCDPISGHTALYWYRQSLGQGLEFLIYFQGNSAPDKSGLPSDRFSAERTGGSVSTLTIQRTQQEDSAVYLCASSLVLAWGTQYFGPGTRLLVL.

The chain combines TRBV5-6 with TRBJ2-7; the D is unclear. V gave up 2 bases and J gave up 4 bases, with 16 bases separating them. Germline CDR1 SGHDT, CDR2 YYEEEE. The CDR3 runs 15 residues. The CDR3 region has the DNA TGTGCCAGCAGCTTAGCCGTACGACACCTATACGAGCAGTACTTC. As protein: CASSLAVRHLYEQYF.

The rearrangement uses TRBV11-2 and TRBJ1-2, with 8 bases fitting TRBD1. With V trimmed by 2 bases and J by 3 bases, 2 bases remained unmatched. The CDR3 is 14 residues long. CDR1 SGHAT and CDR2 FQNNGV come from the germline V gene. Here the CDR3 reads CASSLPGGDYGYTF. The CDR3 DNA follows: TGTGCCAGCAGCTTACCAGGGGGCGACTATGGCTACACCTTC.

The CDR3: CASSPREASNTGELFF. In DNA, the CDR3 is TGTGCCAGCAGCCCGCGGGAAGCGTCTAACACCGGGGAGCTGTTTTTT. The chain joins TRBV7-8 to TRBJ2-2; D might be TRBD2 (6 bases). Trimming shortened V by 5 bases and J by 2 bases, and 15 bases separated the two germline ends. CDR3 length equals 16 residues. Germline V gives CDR1 SGHVS, CDR2 FQNEAQ.

The J gene is TRBJ1-1, the V gene TRBV5-1; D is unresolved. Trimming pared 3 bases from V and 5 bases from J, leaving 14 bases between. The CDR3 length is 14 residues. Germline values: CDR1 SGHRS, CDR2 YFSETQ. The DNA of the CDR3 is TGCGCCAGCAGCTCCGGACTCTTGGGTACTGAAGCTTTCTTT. This sequence encodes CASSSGLLGTEAFF.

The chain couples TRBV2 to TRBJ2-2; possibly TRBD2 for D (6 bases). The CDR3 is 15 residues long. V was trimmed by 7 bases and J by 5 bases, leaving 17 bases between them. Germline V gene lookup returns CDR1 SNHLY and CDR2 FYNNEI. CDR3 loop: CASIPGPGRTGELFF. In DNA, the CDR3 is TGTGCCAGCATCCCCGGGCCGGGGAGGACCGGGGAGCTGTTTTTT.

The chain has TRBV7-9 and TRBJ2-1; the match to TRBD2 covers 10 bases. Trimming at V came to 3 bases and at J to 6 bases, leaving 5 bases not matched to a gene. Germline CDR1 SEHNR, CDR2 FQNEAQ (reference sequence). The CDR3 is 15 residues long. The chain's CDR3 is CASSLGLASSNEQFF. DNA of the CDR3: TGTGCCAGCAGCTTGGGACTAGCGTCGAGCAATGAGCAGTTCTTC. Drawing the rest from reference TRBV7-9 and TRBJ2-1, the complete variable domain is DTGVSQNPRHKITKRGQNVTFRCDPISEHNRLYWYRQTLGQGPEFLTYFQNEAQLEKSRLLSDRFSAERPKGSFSTLEIQRTEQGDSAMYLCASSLGLASSNEQFFGPGTRLTVL.

The chain links TRBV10-2 to TRBJ2-1; D remains ambiguous. This CDR3 spans 13 amino acids. V lost 2 bases, J lost 4 bases, and 6 bases lay in between. The germline V gene encodes CDR1 WSHSY and CDR2 SAAADI. CDR3 coding DNA: TGCGCCAGCAGTGAGGGAGAGTACAATGAGCAGTTCTTC. Its protein is CASSEGEYNEQFF.

This clone was detected a few times. The chain joins TRBV9 to TRBJ1-2, with TRBD1 matching 12 bases. CDR3 length: 16 residues. Germline lookup yields CDR1 SGDLS and CDR2 YYNGEE. The J segment lost 5 bases and the V segment lost 0 bases, leaving 5 bases of the junction unmatched. CDR3 DNA: TGTGCCAGCAGCGTAGGGGGGACAGGGGGCGGGTATGGCTACACCTTC. Translating it yields CASSVGGTGGGYGYTF.

The rearrangement joins TRBV5-1 to TRBJ2-7; possible D gene TRBD2, 6 bases. This CDR3 contains 16 residues. Deletions cut 4 bases from V and 3 bases from J, with 20 bases between. Germline assignment: CDR1 SGHRS and CDR2 YFSETQ. The CDR3 nucleotides read TGCGCCAGCAGCCACGCTCCGAGCGGGTGGGGCTACGAGCAGTACTTC. It yields the protein CASSHAPSGWGYEQYF.

This chain joins TRBV7-2 and TRBJ2-1; 10 bases match TRBD1. V shed 7 bases and J 8 bases; nucleotides not matched to a gene: 14. Per germline, CDR1 SGHTA and CDR2 FQGNSA. CDR3 size: 16 residues. This chain's CDR3 is CASTYLGQGEYDEQFF. CDR3 nucleotides: TGTGCCAGCACGTACTTAGGACAGGGGGAGTACGATGAGCAGTTCTTC.

This chain joins TRBV7-9 and TRBJ2-5; no firm D call. The germline V gene encodes CDR1 SEHNR and CDR2 FQNEAQ (reference sequence). V was pared by 6 bases and J by 1 base, with 15 bases between. This CDR3 spans 15 amino acids. DNA for the CDR3: TGTGCCAGCAGTTCCTGGGCAGACCTCCAAGAGACCCAGTACTTC. Translation: CASSSWADLQETQYF.

The chain employs TRBV7-2 and TRBJ1-4; D is ambiguous. Per germline, CDR1 SGHTA and CDR2 FQGNSA. Between the trimmed V and J ends, which lost 3 bases and 1 base, there was a span of 15 bases. CDR3 length equals 17 residues. Here the CDR3 DNA reads TGTGCCAGCAGCTTTTATGGGCCCAGGCAAACTAATGAAAAACTGTTTTTT. Protein sequence: CASSFYGPRQTNEKLFF.

A few counts support this clone. The J gene is TRBJ1-4, the V gene TRBV7-9, with 8 nucleotides matching TRBD1. Germline trimming cut 6 bases from V and 13 bases from J; bases unmatched to any gene: 4. Germline V gene lookup returns CDR1 SEHNR and CDR2 FQNEAQ (reference sequence). The CDR3 runs to 11 residues. The DNA of the CDR3 is TGTGCCAGCAGTACCGGACAGGGACTGTTTTTT. This encodes CASSTGQGLFF.

The CDR3 protein is CASSRDSGYEQYF. In DNA, the CDR3 is TGTGCCAGCAGCCGGGACTCCGGGTACGAGCAGTACTTC. The chain carries TRBV11-3 and TRBJ2-7, with D perhaps matching TRBD2 (6 bases). CDR3 size: 13 residues. The germline CDR1 and CDR2 sequences are SGHNT and YENEEA. V dropped 5 bases and J dropped 4 bases, with 12 bases sitting between them.